The 3 T cell receptor beta chains in this list originate from one sample, sequenced in a study of T-cell memory formation after mild COVID-19. TCRdb passed the 5' RACE reads through MiXCR, listing each CDR3 protein once. The table includes fewer than 400,000 distinct CDR3 sequences, approximately 16% detected once. The sequencing sample was made of PBMCs or a T cell subset sorted from them (not recorded which). The source is a man aged 18 to 29 who had mild COVID-19 (a few samples of this study predate the infection). Cell type and time point are not known.

The table lists this clonotype with many counts. The V call is TRBV19, the J call TRBJ2-7; D possibly corresponds to TRBD1 (5 bases). Germline CDR1 is LNHDA and CDR2 is SQIVND (reference sequence). The CDR3 runs to 15 residues. V lost 3 bases and J 3 bases, leaving 15 bases between the germline ends. Here the CDR3 reads CASSMVQAGYYEQYF. The CDR3 DNA sequence: TGTGCCAGTAGTATGGTACAGGCTGGGTACTACGAGCAGTACTTC.

The CDR3 DNA is TGTGCCAGCAGCAACCGGGGGTCTCTCACAAACACTGAAGCTTTCTTT. This sequence encodes CASSNRGSLTNTEAFF. This sequence joins TRBV5-5 and TRBJ1-1; D is possibly TRBD1 (5 bases). CDR3 length: 16 residues. The V end lost 4 bases, the J end lost 2 bases, and 18 bases lay between the germline ends. Per the germline V gene, CDR1 is SGHKS and CDR2 is YYEKEE (reference sequence).

The chain is built from TRBV5-5 and TRBJ2-7, with D tentatively TRBD1 (5 bases). Germline assignment: CDR1 SGHKS and CDR2 YYEKEE (reference sequence). CDR3 length: 17 residues. Trimming removed 0 bases from V and 3 bases from J, with 19 bases in between. The CDR3 here is CASSLAVLRQLNYEQYV. The CDR3 region has the DNA TGTGCCAGCAGCTTGGCAGTGCTTCGACAGCTAAACTACGAGCAGTACGTC.